Presented here are 23 T cell receptor beta chains from one specimen sequenced in a study of cytomegalovirus exposure and HLA in healthy donors. With 60 Vbeta and 13 Jbeta primers, the PCR was carried out. Produced via immunoSEQ multiplex PCR; TCRdb's table is partial and in-frame only. The sample consists of roughly 140,000 clones, 79% of them appearing once. Sequenced sample: PBMCs. The receptors stem from a woman in her 40s in good health and CMV-seropositive.

J is TRBJ1-1 and V is TRBV6-6; 8 nucleotides agree with TRBD1. Losses at the gene ends were 6 bases for V and 3 bases for J; bases not matched to a gene: 9. CDR1 is MNHNY and CDR2 is SVGAGI in the germline V gene (reference sequence). The CDR3 consists of 15 residues. The CDR3 loop is CASRRQGSVYTEAFF. For the CDR3, the DNA is TGTGCCAGCAGAAGACAGGGGTCTGTGTACACTGAAGCTTTCTTT.

The CDR3 protein is CASRPTGPSSYEQYF. The CDR3 nucleotides are TGTGCCAGCAGACCGACAGGGCCCAGCTCCTACGAGCAGTACTTC. This rearrangement joins TRBV28 to TRBJ2-7; 7 nucleotides align to TRBD1. CDR1 is MDHEN and CDR2 is SYDVKM in the germline V gene. The J segment lost 0 bases and the V segment lost 6 bases, leaving 8 bases of the junction unmatched. This CDR3 has 15 residues.

This chain links TRBV7-6 with TRBJ2-5; 9 nucleotides match TRBD2. Per germline, CDR1 SGHVS and CDR2 FNYEAQ. The CDR3 runs to 17 residues. V trimming: 1 base; J trimming: 5 bases; junction bases outside the gene matches: 11. The chain's CDR3 is CASSLVGLAGPRETQYF. The CDR3 bases are TGTGCCAGCAGCTTAGTCGGGCTAGCGGGGCCCCGGGAGACCCAGTACTTC. Supplemented by reference TRBV7-6 and TRBJ2-5, the full variable domain reads GAGVSQSPRYKVTKRGQDVALRCDPISGHVSLYWYRQALGQGPEFLTYFNYEAQQDKSGLPNDRFSAERPEGSISTLTIQRTEQRDSAMYRCASSLVGLAGPRETQYFGPGTRLLVL.

As DNA, the CDR3 is TGTGCCAGCAGTCCCTCGTTAGGGACTAATACCCAAGGAGGGCAAGAGACCCAGTACTTC. Translating it yields CASSPSLGTNTQGGQETQYF. The V gene is TRBV28, the J gene TRBJ2-5; 7 bases are a match to TRBD2. Germline trimming cut 5 bases from V and 2 bases from J; bases unmatched to any gene: 23. Looked up from germline, CDR1 is MDHEN and CDR2 is SYDVKM. The CDR3 totals 20 residues.

Comments on this clone: It is likely a read error, because the conserved phenylalanine at the end of the CDR3 is missing. This chain links TRBV4-1 with TRBJ2-7; TRBD2 matches 12 bases. The germline V gene encodes CDR1 MGHRA and CDR2 YSYEKL. Trimming cost V 0 bases and J 10 bases; bases outside gene matches: 4. The CDR3 has 14 residues. CDR3 DNA sequence: TGCGCCAGCAGCCAAGAGACTAGCGGGGGTGAACAGTACCTC. It encodes CASSQETSGGEQYL.

The J gene is TRBJ2-5, the V gene TRBV7-3; maybe TRBD1 (5 bases). Trimming left V 2 bases short and J 5 bases short, with 12 bases between. Germline assignment: CDR1 SGHTA and CDR2 FQGTGA. The CDR3 consists of 14 residues. The CDR3 DNA is TGTGCCAGCAGCTTAGGCTCGACAGCGGAGACCCAGTACTTC. Its translation: CASSLGSTAETQYF.

The chain links TRBV10-2 to TRBJ1-6, with a possible D match to TRBD1 (6 bases). The CDR3 runs 13 residues. Germline assignment: CDR1 WSHSY and CDR2 SAAADI. Trimming took off 6 bases at V and 5 bases at J, with 8 bases between the two ends. This CDR3 is CASRGTNNSPLHF. CDR3 coding DNA: TGCGCCAGCAGGGGGACAAATAATTCACCCCTCCACTTT.

V is TRBV11-3 and J is TRBJ2-3; perhaps TRBD2 as D (7 bases). The length of the CDR3 is 14 residues. Germline CDR1 and CDR2: SGHNT and YENEEA. Trimming cost V 4 bases and J 3 bases, with 11 bases left between them. CDR3 sequence reads: CASSSQGGTDTQYF. The CDR3 DNA sequence: TGTGCCAGCAGCTCACAGGGAGGGACAGATACGCAGTATTTT.

V usage is TRBV5-6 and J usage is TRBJ2-7; the match to TRBD2 covers 9 bases. Germline loops: CDR1 SGHDT, CDR2 YYEEEE. Trimming cost V 3 bases and J 4 bases; bases outside gene matches: 8. The CDR3 sequence is 15 residues long. CDR3 sequence: CASSSPGTSRYEQYF. In DNA form, the CDR3 reads TGTGCCAGCAGCTCCCCCGGGACTAGCAGGTACGAGCAGTACTTC.

The chain carries TRBV7-3 and TRBJ2-2, with D perhaps matching TRBD2 (6 bases). This CDR3 comprises 16 residues. Trimming pared 2 bases from V and 4 bases from J, leaving 14 bases between. Per the germline V gene, CDR1 is SGHTA and CDR2 is FQGTGA. The CDR3 spells CASSLRGVRGTGELFF. The CDR3 bases are TGTGCCAGCAGCTTACGCGGGGTTCGGGGCACCGGGGAGCTGTTTTTT.

V is TRBV4-2 and J is TRBJ2-3; TRBD2 is a possible D gene (7 bases). CDR1 is LGHNA, CDR2 YNFKEQ, per germline. V lost 1 base and J 2 bases, leaving 16 bases between the germline ends. The CDR3 extends over 17 amino acids. The CDR3 region is CASSQGGRGGDTDTQYF. CDR3 DNA sequence: TGTGCCAGCAGCCAAGGAGGGAGGGGGGGAGACACAGATACGCAGTATTTT.

V is TRBV2 and J is TRBJ2-2; perhaps TRBD1 as D (6 bases). This CDR3 is 14 amino acids long. V was trimmed by 10 bases and J by 1 base, leaving 13 bases between them. The germline CDR1 and CDR2 sequences are SNHLY and FYNNEI. The CDR3 coding sequence is TGTGCCACTAAACCGGGACAGAACACCGGGGAGCTGTTTTTT. Its protein product is CATKPGQNTGELFF.

The V gene is TRBV10-3, the J gene TRBJ2-7, with 7 bases that match TRBD2. The CDR3 covers 17 residues. Germline V gene sequence: CDR1 ENHRY, CDR2 SYGVKD. After removal of 6 bases from V and 4 bases from J, the junction contained 18 bases not matched to a gene. CDR3 nucleotide sequence: TGTGCCATCAGCCTCGGGACTAACAGAACGGGAAAGTACGAGCAGTACTTC. Translating gives CAISLGTNRTGKYEQYF.

There are a few counts of this clone. This CDR3 reads CASSEGWRELFF. In DNA form, the CDR3 reads TGTGCCAGCAGTGAAGGGTGGCGGGAGCTGTTTTTT. The chain joins TRBV6-1 to TRBJ2-2; D remains ambiguous. In germline, CDR1 is MNHNS, CDR2 SASEGT. This CDR3 has 12 amino acids. V was clipped by 1 base and J by 9 bases, with 6 bases between them.

CDR3 coding DNA: TGTGCCAGCAGCGTAGTGCACGGTCCTCGCGAGCAGTACTTC. It is translated as CASSVVHGPREQYF. The rearrangement links TRBV9 to TRBJ2-7, with D unclear. The V end lost 0 bases, the J end lost 6 bases, and 13 bases lay between the germline ends. In germline, CDR1 is SGDLS, CDR2 YYNGEE. The CDR3 is made up of 14 amino acids.

The CDR3 loop reads CASSPLQPYTEAFF. CDR3 nucleotide sequence: TGTGCCAGCTCACCACTACAGCCCTACACTGAAGCTTTCTTT. This chain uses TRBV18 with TRBJ1-1; D is undetermined. The V gene lost 1 base and the J gene lost 3 bases, with 9 bases spanning the gap. Germline V gene sequence: CDR1 KGHSH, CDR2 LQKENI. This CDR3 comprises 14 residues. The full variable domain, its missing parts supplied by reference TRBV18 and TRBJ1-1, is NAGVMQNPRHLVRRRGQEARLRCSPMKGHSHVYWYRQLPEEGLKFMVYLQKENIIDESGMPKERFSAEFPKEGPSILRIQQVVRGDSAAYFCASSPLQPYTEAFFGQGTRLTVV.

The sample holds one count of this clone. The chain carries TRBV18 and TRBJ1-1; possibly TRBD1 for D (6 bases). Germline V gives CDR1 KGHSH, CDR2 LQKENI. The CDR3 is 15 residues long. V was clipped by 6 bases and J by 4 bases, with 18 bases between them. The CDR3 DNA follows: TGTGCCAGCTCGGGACAACAGGGACGGGGCACTGAAGCTTTCTTT. Protein: CASSGQQGRGTEAFF.

Concerning this clone: One end of the junction fails to match germline, which may point to a read error. The rearrangement joins TRBV6-4 to TRBJ1-1, with 11 bases matching TRBD1. The CDR3 is made up of 14 amino acids. Germline assignment: CDR1 MRHNA and CDR2 SNTAGT. CDR3 sequence (DNA): TGTGCCAGCAGGGACTGGGACAGGGGGACTGAAGCTTTCTTT. Protein sequence: CASRDWDRGTEAFF.

The chain couples TRBV6-5 to TRBJ1-1, with 8 bases lining up with TRBD1. The J segment lost 4 bases and the V segment lost 6 bases, leaving 7 bases of the junction unmatched. Germline V gives CDR1 MNHEY, CDR2 SVGAGI. The CDR3 runs to 14 residues. CDR3 sequence reads: CASSLTGGFTEAFF. The CDR3 nucleotides are TGTGCCAGCAGCCTAACAGGGGGTTTCACTGAAGCTTTCTTT.

The V call is TRBV6-1, the J call TRBJ2-5, with TRBD1 as a possible D gene (6 bases). The CDR3 is 14 residues long. From germline, CDR1 is MNHNS and CDR2 SASEGT. V was clipped by 5 bases and J by 4 bases, with 14 bases between them. The CDR3, as DNA: TGTGCCAGCAGTAGAACAGGGATTGGAGAGACCCAGTACTTC. Translating gives CASSRTGIGETQYF.

The CDR3 is CASSEGVGQAPFGIGELFF. For the CDR3, the DNA is TGCGCCAGCAGTGAGGGGGTGGGACAGGCCCCATTCGGGATCGGGGAGCTGTTTTTT. V gene TRBV10-2 combines with J gene TRBJ2-2; 8 bases agree with TRBD1. The CDR3 has 19 amino acids. Germline lookup yields CDR1 WSHSY and CDR2 SAAADI. V lost 2 bases and J lost 7; bases outside the gene matches: 18.

The chain combines TRBV5-1 with TRBJ1-6; 11 nucleotides match TRBD1. The CDR3 extends over 17 amino acids. J gave up 9 bases and V 7 bases, and 15 bases lay outside the gene matches. Germline V gene sequence: CDR1 SGHRS, CDR2 YFSETQ. CDR3 sequence (DNA): TGCGCCAGCTCCGAACAATCCGGGACAGGGGGAAGTTCACCCCTCCACTTT. It yields the protein CASSEQSGTGGSSPLHF. Complete variable domain (other parts from reference TRBV5-1 and TRBJ1-6): KAGVTQTPRYLIKTRGQQVTLSCSPISGHRSVSWYQQTPGQGLQFLFEYFSETQRNKGNFPGRFSGRQFSNSRSEMNVSTLELGDSALYLCASSEQSGTGGSSPLHFGNGTRLTVT.

This chain links TRBV27 with TRBJ1-6; TRBD1 is a possible D gene (5 bases). The CDR3 consists of 15 residues. V was trimmed by 5 bases and J by 3 bases, leaving 11 bases between them. CDR1 and CDR2 from the germline V gene are MNHEY and SMNVEV (reference sequence). The CDR3 DNA is TGTGCCAGCAGTACCTTCGACAGCTATAATTCACCCCTCCACTTT. Its protein product is CASSTFDSYNSPLHF.